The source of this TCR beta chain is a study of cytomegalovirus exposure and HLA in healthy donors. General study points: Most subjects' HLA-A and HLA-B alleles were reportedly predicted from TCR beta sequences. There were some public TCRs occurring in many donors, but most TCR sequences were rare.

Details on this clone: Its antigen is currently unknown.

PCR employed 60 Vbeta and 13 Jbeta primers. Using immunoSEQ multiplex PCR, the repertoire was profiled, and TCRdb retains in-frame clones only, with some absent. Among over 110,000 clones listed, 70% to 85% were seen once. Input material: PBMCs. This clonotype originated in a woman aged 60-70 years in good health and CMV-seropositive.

CDR3: CASSQSPTGVNTEAFF. The CDR3 DNA is TGTGCCAGCAGCCAATCTCCGACAGGCGTGAACACTGAAGCTTTCTTT. The rearrangement uses TRBV6-6 and TRBJ1-1, with D possibly being TRBD1 (6 bases). Germline CDR1 and CDR2: MNHNY and SVGAGI (reference sequence). This CDR3 contains 16 residues. V was cut by 6 bases and J by 0 bases, with 17 bases left in between.